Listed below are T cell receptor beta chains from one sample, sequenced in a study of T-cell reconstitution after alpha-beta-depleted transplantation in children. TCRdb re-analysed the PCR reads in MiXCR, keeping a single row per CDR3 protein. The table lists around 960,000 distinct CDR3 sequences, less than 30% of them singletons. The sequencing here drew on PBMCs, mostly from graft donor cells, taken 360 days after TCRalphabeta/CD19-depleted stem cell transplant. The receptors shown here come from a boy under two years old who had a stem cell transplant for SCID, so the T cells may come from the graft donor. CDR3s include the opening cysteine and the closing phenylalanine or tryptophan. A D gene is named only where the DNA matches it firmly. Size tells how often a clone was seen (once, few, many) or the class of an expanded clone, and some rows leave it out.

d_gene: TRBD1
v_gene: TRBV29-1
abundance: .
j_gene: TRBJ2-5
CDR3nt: TGCAGCGCTGGGACAGCTGGGACCCAGTACTTC
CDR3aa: CSAGTAGTQYF

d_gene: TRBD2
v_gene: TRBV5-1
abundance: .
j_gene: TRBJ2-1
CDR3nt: TGCGCCAGCAGCTTTGGACTAGTCGGTGAGCAGTTCTTC
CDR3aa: CASSFGLVGEQFF

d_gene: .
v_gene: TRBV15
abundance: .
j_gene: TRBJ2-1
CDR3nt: TGTGCCACCAGCAGAGTAACCAATGAGCAGTTCTTC
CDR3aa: CATSRVTNEQFF

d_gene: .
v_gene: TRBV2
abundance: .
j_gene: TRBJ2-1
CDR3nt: TGTGCCAGCAGGGGCGGGCTCCAATACAATGAGCAGTTCTTC
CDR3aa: CASRGGLQYNEQFF

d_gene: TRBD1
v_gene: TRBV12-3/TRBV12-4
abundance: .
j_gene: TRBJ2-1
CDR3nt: TGTGCCAGCATTAGGACAGGGGCTATCAATGAGCAGTTCTTC
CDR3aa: CASIRTGAINEQFF

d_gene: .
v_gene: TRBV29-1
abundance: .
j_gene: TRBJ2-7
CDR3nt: TGCAGCGTTGAAGGGGTCCCGGGACAAGACAACTACGAGCAGTACTTC
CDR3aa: CSVEGVPGQDNYEQYF

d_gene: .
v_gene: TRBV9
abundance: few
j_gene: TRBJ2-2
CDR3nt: TGTGCCAGCAGCCCGACACCTAACACCGGGGAGCTGTTTTTT
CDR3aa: CASSPTPNTGELFF

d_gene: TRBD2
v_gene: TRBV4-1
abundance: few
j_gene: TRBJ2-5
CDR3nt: TGCGCCAGCAGCCAATTCGGACTAGCGGGGGGGAAATGGGAGACCCAGTACTTC
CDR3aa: CASSQFGLAGGKWETQYF

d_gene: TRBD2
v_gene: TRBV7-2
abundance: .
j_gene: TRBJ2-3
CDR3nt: TGTGCCAGCAGCTCCGTTAGCGGGACAGATACGCAGTATTTT
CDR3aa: CASSSVSGTDTQYF

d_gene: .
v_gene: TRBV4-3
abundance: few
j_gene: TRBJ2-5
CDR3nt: TGCGCCAGCAGCCCGGGGACAACAGGGGAGACCCAGTACTTC
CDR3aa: CASSPGTTGETQYF